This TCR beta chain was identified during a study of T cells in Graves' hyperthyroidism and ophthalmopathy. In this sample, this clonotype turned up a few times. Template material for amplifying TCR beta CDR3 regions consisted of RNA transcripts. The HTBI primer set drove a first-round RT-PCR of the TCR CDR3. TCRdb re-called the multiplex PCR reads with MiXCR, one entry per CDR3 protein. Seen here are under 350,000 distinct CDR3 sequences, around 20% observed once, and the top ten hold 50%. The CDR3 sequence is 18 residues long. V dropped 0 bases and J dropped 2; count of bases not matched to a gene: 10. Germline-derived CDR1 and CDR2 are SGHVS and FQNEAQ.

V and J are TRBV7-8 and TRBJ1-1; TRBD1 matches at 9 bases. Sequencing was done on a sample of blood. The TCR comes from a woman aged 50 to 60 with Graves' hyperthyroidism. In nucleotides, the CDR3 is TGTGCCAGCAGCTTAGCGCTAGGGGGACAGGGTTTTAACACTGAAGCTTTCTTT. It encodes CASSLALGGQGFNTEAFF.